The sequence of this TCR beta chain was determined in a study of blood T cell repertoires in COVID-19. Looking at the study overall: Spain, Italy and the United States supplied samples that represented acute and convalescent COVID-19.

Germline-derived CDR1 and CDR2 are SGHTA and FQGNSA. The CDR3 covers 16 residues. Germline trimming cut 2 bases from V and 0 bases from J; bases unmatched to any gene: 4. The protocol was immunoSEQ multiplex PCR, while the TCRdb copy is restricted to in-frame clones and leaves out a portion. The sample lists some 200,000 clones; about 82% were seen once. J is TRBJ1-3 and V is TRBV7-2, with 7 positions matching TRBD1. Sequencing was done on a sample of peripheral blood. The clonotype was recovered from a man aged 55-75 years with COVID-19, enrolled during active disease. DNA of the CDR3: TGTGCCAGCAGCTTAAAGGCAGGGGGCTCTGGAAACACCATATATTTT. It translates to CASSLKAGGSGNTIYF.